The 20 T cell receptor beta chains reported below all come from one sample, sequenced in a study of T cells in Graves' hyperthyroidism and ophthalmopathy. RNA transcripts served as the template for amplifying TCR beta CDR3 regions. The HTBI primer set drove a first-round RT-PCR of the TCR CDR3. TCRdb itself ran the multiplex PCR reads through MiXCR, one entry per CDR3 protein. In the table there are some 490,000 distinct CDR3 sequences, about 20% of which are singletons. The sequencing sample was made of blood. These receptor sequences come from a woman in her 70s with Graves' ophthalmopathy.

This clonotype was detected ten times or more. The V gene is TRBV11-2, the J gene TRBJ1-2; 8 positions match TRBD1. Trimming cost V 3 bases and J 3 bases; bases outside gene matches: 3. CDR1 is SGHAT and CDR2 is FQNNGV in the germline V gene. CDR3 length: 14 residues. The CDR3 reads CASSLDRVDYGYTF. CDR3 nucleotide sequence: TGTGCCAGCAGCTTGGACAGGGTTGACTATGGCTACACCTTC.

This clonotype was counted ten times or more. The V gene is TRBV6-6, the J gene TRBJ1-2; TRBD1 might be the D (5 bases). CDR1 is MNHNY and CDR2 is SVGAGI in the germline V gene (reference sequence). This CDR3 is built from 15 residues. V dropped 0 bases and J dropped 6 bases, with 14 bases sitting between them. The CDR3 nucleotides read TGTGCCAGCAGTTACTCGGGGGACGAATGGGATGGCTACACCTTC. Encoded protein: CASSYSGDEWDGYTF.

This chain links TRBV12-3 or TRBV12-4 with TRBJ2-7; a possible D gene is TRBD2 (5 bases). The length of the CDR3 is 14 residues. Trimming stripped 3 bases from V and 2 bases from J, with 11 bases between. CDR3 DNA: TGTGCCAGCAGTTTTGTGGGAGTTACCTACGAGCAGTACTTC. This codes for CASSFVGVTYEQYF.

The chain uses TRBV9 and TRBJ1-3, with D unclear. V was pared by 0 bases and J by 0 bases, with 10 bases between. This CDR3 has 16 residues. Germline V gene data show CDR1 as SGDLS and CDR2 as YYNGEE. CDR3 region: CASSVGLSSSGNTIYF. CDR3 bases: TGTGCCAGCAGCGTAGGTCTTTCGTCCTCTGGAAACACCATATATTTT.

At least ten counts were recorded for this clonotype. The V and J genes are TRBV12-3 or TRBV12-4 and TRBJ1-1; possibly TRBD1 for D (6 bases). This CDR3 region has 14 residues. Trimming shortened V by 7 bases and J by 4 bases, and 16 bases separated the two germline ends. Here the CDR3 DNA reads TGTGCCAGCACCGTACGGACAGTACGCACTGAAGCTTTCTTT. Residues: CASTVRTVRTEAFF.

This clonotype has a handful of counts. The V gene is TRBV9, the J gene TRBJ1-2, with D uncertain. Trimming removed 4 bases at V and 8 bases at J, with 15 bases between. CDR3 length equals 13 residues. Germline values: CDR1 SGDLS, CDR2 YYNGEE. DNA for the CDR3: TGTGCCAGCAGCCCCGGGCTGGCGGGAGGCTACACCTTC. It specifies CASSPGLAGGYTF.

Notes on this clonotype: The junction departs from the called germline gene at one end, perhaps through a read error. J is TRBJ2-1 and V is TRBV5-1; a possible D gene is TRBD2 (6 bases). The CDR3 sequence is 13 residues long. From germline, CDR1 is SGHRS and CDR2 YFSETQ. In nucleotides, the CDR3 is TGCGCCAGCAGCCCCAACGCGGGAAATGGGCAGTTCTTC. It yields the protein CASSPNAGNGQFF.

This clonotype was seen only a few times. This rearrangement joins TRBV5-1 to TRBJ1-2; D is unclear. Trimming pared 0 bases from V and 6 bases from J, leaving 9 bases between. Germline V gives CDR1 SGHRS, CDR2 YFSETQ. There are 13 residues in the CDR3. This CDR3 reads CASSLVEGHGYTF. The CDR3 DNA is TGCGCCAGCAGCTTGGTGGAGGGCCATGGCTACACCTTC.

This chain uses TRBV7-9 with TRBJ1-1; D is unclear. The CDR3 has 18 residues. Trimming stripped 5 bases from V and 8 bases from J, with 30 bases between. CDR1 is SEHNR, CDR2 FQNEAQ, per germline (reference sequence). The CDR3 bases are TGTGCCAGCAGCCACCCCAGAGGGTGGGCGCAGCACGCCTCAGAAGCTTTCTTT. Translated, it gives CASSHPRGWAQHASEAFF.

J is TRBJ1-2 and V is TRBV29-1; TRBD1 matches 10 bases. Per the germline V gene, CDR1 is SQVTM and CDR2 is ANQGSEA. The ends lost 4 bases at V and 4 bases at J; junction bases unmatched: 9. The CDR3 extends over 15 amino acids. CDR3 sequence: CSVGQGAGLGYGYTF. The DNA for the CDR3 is TGCAGCGTTGGACAGGGGGCTGGTCTAGGCTATGGCTACACCTTC.

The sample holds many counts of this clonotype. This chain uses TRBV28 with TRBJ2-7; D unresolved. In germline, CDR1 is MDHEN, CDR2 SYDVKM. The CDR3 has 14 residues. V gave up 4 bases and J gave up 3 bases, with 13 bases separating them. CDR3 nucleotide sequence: TGTGCCAGCAGTTCCTACCCCCCCAACTACGAGCAGTACTTC. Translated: CASSSYPPNYEQYF.

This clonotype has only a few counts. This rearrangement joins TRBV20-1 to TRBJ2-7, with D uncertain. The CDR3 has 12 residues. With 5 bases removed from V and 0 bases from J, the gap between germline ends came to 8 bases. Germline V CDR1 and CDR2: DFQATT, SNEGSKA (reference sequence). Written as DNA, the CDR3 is TGCAGTGCTGAACCTGTCTCCTACGAGCAGTACTTC. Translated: CSAEPVSYEQYF.

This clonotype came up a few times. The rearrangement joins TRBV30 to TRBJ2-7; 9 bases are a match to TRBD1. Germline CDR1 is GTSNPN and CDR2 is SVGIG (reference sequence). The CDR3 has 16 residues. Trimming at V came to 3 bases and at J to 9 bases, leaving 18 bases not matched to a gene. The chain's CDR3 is CAWSYTQGARPAAQYF. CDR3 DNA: TGTGCCTGGAGCTACACACAGGGGGCGCGACCTGCAGCGCAGTACTTC.

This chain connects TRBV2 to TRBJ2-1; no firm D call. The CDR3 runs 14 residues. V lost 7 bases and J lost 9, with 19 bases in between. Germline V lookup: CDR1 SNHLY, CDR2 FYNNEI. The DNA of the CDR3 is TGTGCCAGCAATGTAAAGGTCCCAAATGGTGAGCAGTTCTTC. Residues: CASNVKVPNGEQFF. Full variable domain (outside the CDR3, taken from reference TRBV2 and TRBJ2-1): EPEVTQTPSHQVTQMGQEVILRCVPISNHLYFYWYRQILGQKVEFLVSFYNNEISEKSEIFDDQFSVERPDGSNFTLKIRSTKLEDSAMYFCASNVKVPNGEQFFGPGTRLTVL.

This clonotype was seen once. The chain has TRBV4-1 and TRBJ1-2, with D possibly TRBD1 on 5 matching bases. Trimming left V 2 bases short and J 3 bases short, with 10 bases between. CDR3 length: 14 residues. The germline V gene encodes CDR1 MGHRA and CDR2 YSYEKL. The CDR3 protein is CASSQLGTDYGYTF. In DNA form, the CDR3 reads TGCGCCAGCAGCCAATTGGGGACTGACTATGGCTACACCTTC.

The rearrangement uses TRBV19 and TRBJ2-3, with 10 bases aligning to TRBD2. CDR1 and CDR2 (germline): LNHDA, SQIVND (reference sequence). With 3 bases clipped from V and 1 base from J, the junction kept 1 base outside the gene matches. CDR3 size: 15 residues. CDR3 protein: CASSILAGGTDTQYF. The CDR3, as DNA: TGTGCCAGTAGTATCCTAGCGGGAGGCACAGATACGCAGTATTTT.

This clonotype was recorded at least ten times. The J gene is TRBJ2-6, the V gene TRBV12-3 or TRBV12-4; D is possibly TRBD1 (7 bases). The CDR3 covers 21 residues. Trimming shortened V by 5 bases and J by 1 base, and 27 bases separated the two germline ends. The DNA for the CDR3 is TGTGCCAGCAGTCCTCACCACGGAACAGGGGTGGGAGGATCTGGGGCCAACGTCCTGACTTTC. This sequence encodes CASSPHHGTGVGGSGANVLTF.

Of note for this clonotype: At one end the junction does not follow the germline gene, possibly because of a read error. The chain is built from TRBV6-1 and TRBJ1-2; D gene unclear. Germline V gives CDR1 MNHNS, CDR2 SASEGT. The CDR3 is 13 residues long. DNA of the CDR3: TGTGCCGGCAGTGAAGCACAAAGCTATGGCTACACCTTC. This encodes CAGSEAQSYGYTF.

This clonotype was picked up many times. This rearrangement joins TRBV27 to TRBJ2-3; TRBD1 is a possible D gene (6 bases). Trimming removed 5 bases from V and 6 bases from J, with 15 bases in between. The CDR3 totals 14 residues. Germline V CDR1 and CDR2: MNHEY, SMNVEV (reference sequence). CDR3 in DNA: TGTGCCAGCAGTCTACAGGGCGACGTGGATACGCAGTATTTT. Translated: CASSLQGDVDTQYF.

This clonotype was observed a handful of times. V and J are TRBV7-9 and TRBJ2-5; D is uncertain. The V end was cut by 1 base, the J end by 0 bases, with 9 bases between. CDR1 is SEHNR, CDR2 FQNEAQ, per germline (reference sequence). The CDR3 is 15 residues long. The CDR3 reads CASSLGLRHQETQYF. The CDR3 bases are TGTGCCAGCAGCTTAGGGTTGCGACACCAAGAGACCCAGTACTTC.